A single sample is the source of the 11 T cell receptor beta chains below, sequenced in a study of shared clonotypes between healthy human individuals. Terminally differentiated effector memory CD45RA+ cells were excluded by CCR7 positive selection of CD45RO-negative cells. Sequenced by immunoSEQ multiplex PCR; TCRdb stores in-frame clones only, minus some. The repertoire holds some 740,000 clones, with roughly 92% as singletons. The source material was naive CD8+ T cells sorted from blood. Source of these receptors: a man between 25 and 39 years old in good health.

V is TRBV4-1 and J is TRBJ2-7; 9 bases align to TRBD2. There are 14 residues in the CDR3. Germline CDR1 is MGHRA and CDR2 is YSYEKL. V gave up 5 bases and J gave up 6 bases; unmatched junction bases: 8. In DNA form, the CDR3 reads TGCGCCAGCAGCGGGGTAGCGGGAGTTTTCGAGCAGTACTTC. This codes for CASSGVAGVFEQYF.

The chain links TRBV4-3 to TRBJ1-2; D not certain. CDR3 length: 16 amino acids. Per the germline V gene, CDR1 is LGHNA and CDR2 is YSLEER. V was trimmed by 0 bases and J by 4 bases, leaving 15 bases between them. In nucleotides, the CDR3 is TGCGCCAGCAGCCAAGATTTGAGCTCGTGGGGCTATGGCTACACCTTC. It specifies CASSQDLSSWGYGYTF.

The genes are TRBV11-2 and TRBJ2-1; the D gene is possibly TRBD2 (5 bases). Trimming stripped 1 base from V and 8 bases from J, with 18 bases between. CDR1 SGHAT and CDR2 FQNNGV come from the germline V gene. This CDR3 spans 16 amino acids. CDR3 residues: CASSLGPTGAADEQFF. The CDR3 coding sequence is TGTGCCAGCAGCTTAGGCCCCACTGGAGCGGCGGATGAGCAGTTCTTC. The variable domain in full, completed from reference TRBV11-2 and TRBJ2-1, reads EAGVAQSPRYKIIEKRQSVAFWCNPISGHATLYWYQQILGQGPKLLIQFQNNGVVDDSQLPKDRFSAERLKGVDSTLKIQPAKLEDSAVYLCASSLGPTGAADEQFFGPGTRLTVL.

CDR3 residues: CASKLGREEFF. DNA for the CDR3: TGTGCCAGCAAGTTGGGCCGGGAGGAGTTCTTC. The chain carries TRBV25-1 and TRBJ2-1, with 7 bases matching TRBD2. This CDR3 has 11 amino acids. Germline CDR1 reads MGHDK; CDR2 reads SYGVNS. Unmatched junction bases numbered 8, after V lost 7 bases and J lost 14 bases.

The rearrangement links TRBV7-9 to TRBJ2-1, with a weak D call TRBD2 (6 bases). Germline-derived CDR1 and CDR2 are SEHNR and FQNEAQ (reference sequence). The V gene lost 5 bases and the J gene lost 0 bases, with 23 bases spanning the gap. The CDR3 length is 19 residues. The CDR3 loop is CASSALSGEDPSSYNEQFF. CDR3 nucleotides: TGTGCCAGCAGCGCACTTAGCGGTGAAGACCCGAGCTCCTACAATGAGCAGTTCTTC. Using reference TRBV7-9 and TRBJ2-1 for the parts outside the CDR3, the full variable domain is DTGVSQNPRHKITKRGQNVTFRCDPISEHNRLYWYRQTLGQGPEFLTYFQNEAQLEKSRLLSDRFSAERPKGSFSTLEIQRTEQGDSAMYLCASSALSGEDPSSYNEQFFGPGTRLTVL.

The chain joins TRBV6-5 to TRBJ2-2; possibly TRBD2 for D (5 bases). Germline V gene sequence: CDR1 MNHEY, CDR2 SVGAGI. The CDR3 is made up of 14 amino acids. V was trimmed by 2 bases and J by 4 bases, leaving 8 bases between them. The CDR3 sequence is CASSYGLSTGELFF. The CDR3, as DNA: TGTGCCAGCAGTTACGGACTGAGCACCGGGGAGCTGTTTTTT.

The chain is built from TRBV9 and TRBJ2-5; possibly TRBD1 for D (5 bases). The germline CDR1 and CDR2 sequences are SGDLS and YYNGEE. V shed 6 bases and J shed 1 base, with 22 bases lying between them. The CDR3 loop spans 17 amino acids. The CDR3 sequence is CASTPEGALRSQETQYF. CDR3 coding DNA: TGTGCCAGCACCCCTGAAGGGGCGCTAAGATCCCAAGAGACCCAGTACTTC.

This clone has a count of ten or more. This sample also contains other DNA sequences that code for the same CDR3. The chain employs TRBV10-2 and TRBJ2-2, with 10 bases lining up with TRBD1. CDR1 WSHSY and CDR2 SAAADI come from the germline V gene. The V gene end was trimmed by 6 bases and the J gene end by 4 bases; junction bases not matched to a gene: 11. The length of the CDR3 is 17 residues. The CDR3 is CASRDPDRGHGTGELFF. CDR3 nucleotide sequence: TGCGCCAGCAGGGATCCAGACAGGGGGCACGGCACCGGGGAGCTGTTTTTT.

The CDR3 sequence: CAWSVGGYQPQHF. As DNA, the CDR3 is TGTGCCTGGAGTGTAGGGGGATATCAGCCCCAGCATTTT. The chain employs TRBV30 and TRBJ1-5, with D perhaps matching TRBD1 (6 bases). V dropped 0 bases and J dropped 5 bases, with 8 bases sitting between them. CDR1 and CDR2 (germline): GTSNPN, SVGIG (reference sequence). This CDR3 region has 13 residues.

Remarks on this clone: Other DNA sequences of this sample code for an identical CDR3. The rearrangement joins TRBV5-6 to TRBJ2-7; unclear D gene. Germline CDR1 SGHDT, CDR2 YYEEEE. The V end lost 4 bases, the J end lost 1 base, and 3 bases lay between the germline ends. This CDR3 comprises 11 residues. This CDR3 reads CASSTSYEQYF. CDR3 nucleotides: TGTGCCAGCAGCACGTCCTACGAGCAGTACTTC.

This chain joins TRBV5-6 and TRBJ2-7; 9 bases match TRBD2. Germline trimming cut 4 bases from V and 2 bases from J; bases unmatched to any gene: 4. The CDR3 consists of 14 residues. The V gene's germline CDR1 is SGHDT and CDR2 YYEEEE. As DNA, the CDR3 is TGTGCCAGCAGCCCGGGACTAGCACCCTACGAGCAGTACTTC. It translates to CASSPGLAPYEQYF.